A single T cell receptor (beta chain) is shown here with its context. Antigen: not known. The data belong to a study of monozygotic twins with cystic fibrosis. V dropped 2 bases and J dropped 1 base, with 12 bases sitting between them. From germline, CDR1 is MNHNY and CDR2 SVGAGI (reference sequence). The CDR3 sequence is 16 residues long. Data came from immunoSEQ multiplex PCR; TCRdb stores just in-frame clones and leaves some out. Of about 36,000 clones in the sample, around 82% were seen once. Regarding the study as a whole: J usage was most co-twin-similar in 8 of 16 pairs, V in 13. No link emerged between shared CDR3 counts and age, concordance or severity. Monozygotic CF twins shared more identical nucleotide clonotypes than unrelated patients. Clonality was generally low (median approximately 0.0088), higher in the most severe patients.

The rearrangement joins TRBV6-6 to TRBJ2-1, with D possibly being TRBD1 or TRBD2 (5 bases each). This TCR was recovered from a girl aged 2-10 years with cystic fibrosis. Sequenced material: blood. DNA of the CDR3: TGTGCCAGCAGTTACCTTGGGACCCTGTCCTACAATGAGCAGTTCTTC. Translated: CASSYLGTLSYNEQFF.